These T cell receptor beta chains were read from a single sample in a study of cytomegalovirus exposure and HLA in healthy donors. Method: immunoSEQ multiplex PCR; TCRdb's copy keeps in-frame clones and lacks some. This sample has 100,000 to 150,000 clones, with over 75% found just once. Input material: PBMCs. The receptors come from a middle-aged woman in good health and CMV-seropositive. Each CDR3 is given with its conserved first and last residue. The D gene is left open where the match is weak. For some rows the clone size is stated as once, few or many, or as a class when expanded; others skip it.

clone size	V gene	J gene	D gene	CDR3 DNA	CDR3 protein
NA	TRBV19	TRBJ2-2	TRBD1	TGTGCCAGTAGTAGACAGGGGGGGACCGGGGAGCTGTTTTTT	CASSRQGGTGELFF
NA	TRBV6-1	TRBJ1-3	NA	TGTGCCAGCAACAGGCCCCGGGGAAACACCATATATTTT	CASNRPRGNTIYF
NA	TRBV5-4	TRBJ2-3	NA	TGTGCCAGCAGCCAACCTTACGGGAGTGAAGATACGCAGTATTTT	CASSQPYGSEDTQYF
few	TRBV19	TRBJ1-4	TRBD1	TGTGCCAGTAGTCCCGGGACAGGGTCAGGGGCTAATGAAAAACTGTTTTTT	CASSPGTGSGANEKLFF
NA	TRBV6-5	TRBJ1-3	NA	TGTGCCAGCAGCCTAGGGGGAACTGGAAACACCATATATTTT	CASSLGGTGNTIYF
NA	TRBV18	TRBJ2-1	NA	TGTGCCAGCTCACCAGAGGGGCAGACTAGGGGCAATGAGCAGTTCTTC	CASSPEGQTRGNEQFF
once	TRBV5-1	TRBJ2-2	TRBD1	TGCGCCAGCAGCTTGGGGCTAGGACAGGGCGAGGACGGGGAGCTGTTTTTT	CASSLGLGQGEDGELFF
NA	TRBV5-4	TRBJ2-3	TRBD2	TGTGCCAGCAAGCCGGGAGGGAGCACAGATACGCAGTATTTT	CASKPGGSTDTQYF
NA	TRBV2	TRBJ1-6	NA	TGTGCCAGCAGTGATGTCCGGTTAAGCTCCTATAATTCACCCCTCCACTTT	CASSDVRLSSYNSPLHF
few	TRBV19	TRBJ1-2	NA	TGTGCCAGTAGTATAGCTCGCAGTTTCCTCTATGGCTACACCTTC	CASSIARSFLYGYTF
NA	TRBV7-3	TRBJ2-3	TRBD2	TGTGCCAGCAGCTCCGGGGGGTGGGAAGATACGCAGTATTTT	CASSSGGWEDTQYF
NA	TRBV2	TRBJ2-3	NA	TGTGCCTCCAAGGTGGGCCCGGGCACAGATACGCAGTATTTT	CASKVGPGTDTQYF
NA	TRBV7-6	TRBJ2-7	TRBD2	TGTGCCAGCAGCCTCGGGACTAGCGGGAGTGGTGAGCAGTACTTC	CASSLGTSGSGEQYF
NA	TRBV30	TRBJ2-2	TRBD1	TGTGCCTGGAGCCACGGGGACAGGGAATACACCGGGGAGCTGTTTTTT	CAWSHGDREYTGELFF
NA	TRBV11-2	TRBJ2-1	TRBD2	TGTGCCAGCAGCTTACGACTAGCGGGAACCGATGAGCAGTTCTTC	CASSLRLAGTDEQFF
once	TRBV7-8	TRBJ2-3	NA	TGTGCCAGCAGCTCGCGGATCACCACAGATACGCAGTATTTT	CASSSRITTDTQYF
few	TRBV11-2	TRBJ2-5	TRBD2	TGTGCCAGCAGCTTAGGGACTAGCGGTACCCAAGAGACCCAGTACTTC	CASSLGTSGTQETQYF
NA	TRBV25-1	TRBJ2-7	TRBD2	TGTGCCAGCAGTGAGCGGGGGATCCACGAGCAGTACTTC	CASSERGIHEQYF
NA	TRBV5-1	TRBJ1-4	TRBD1	TGCGCCAGCAGCTTGGCCCTCGGGACAGGCGGCGAAAAACTGTTTTTT	CASSLALGTGGEKLFF
NA	TRBV9	TRBJ2-7	NA	TGTGCCGGCAGCGTAGGGTTGGCCCTCGAGCAGTACTTC	CAGSVGLALEQYF
NA	TRBV30	TRBJ2-7	NA	TGTGCCTGGAGTGTGGGAAGGGGTTTTTACGAGCAGTACTTC	CAWSVGRGFYEQYF
NA	TRBV5-1	TRBJ2-3	NA	TGCGCCAGCAGCCCCGAGGGGAGGGGGGCAGATACGCAGTATTTT	CASSPEGRGADTQYF
few	TRBV10-1	TRBJ2-1	TRBD2	TGCGCCAGCAGTACTAGCGGGAGTGGTCGGTTCTTC	CASSTSGSGRFF
NA	TRBV28	TRBJ1-5	TRBD1	TGTGCCAGCAGCTCCGGGACAGGAAGAAATCAGCCCCAGCATTTT	CASSSGTGRNQPQHF
NA	TRBV2	TRBJ2-2	NA	TGTGCCAGCAGTGAACGGGGGCGGGAGAGCACCGGGGAGCTGTTTTTT	CASSERGRESTGELFF
NA	TRBV28	TRBJ1-1	NA	TGTGCCAGCGGCCGGGACTGGAGAACAACTGAAGCTTTCTTT	CASGRDWRTTEAFF
NA	TRBV7-9	TRBJ1-6	TRBD1	TGTGCCAGCAGCCCGGGACAGGGAAATGCACCCCTCCACTTT	CASSPGQGNAPLHF
NA	TRBV5-1	TRBJ2-3	NA	TGCGCCAGCAGCTTGCCCGGGGAGCCAGATACGCAGTATTTT	CASSLPGEPDTQYF
NA	TRBV29-1	TRBJ2-7	TRBD1	TGCAGCGCGAGGACAGGGCCCTACGAGCAGTACTTC	CSARTGPYEQYF
NA	TRBV7-9	TRBJ2-3	TRBD1	TGTGCCAGCAGCTTCGGGGACAGGGTACAAGATACGCAGTATTTT	CASSFGDRVQDTQYF
few	TRBV30	TRBJ1-2	NA	TGTGCCTGGAACACAGGGAGGGGAAGGGATGGCTACACCTTC	CAWNTGRGRDGYTF
NA	TRBV5-4	TRBJ2-5	TRBD2	TGTGCCAGCAGCTCCCGGACTAGCCTCCAAGAGACCCAGTACTTC	CASSSRTSLQETQYF
few	TRBV9	TRBJ2-3	TRBD2	TGTGCCAGCAGCGGCGGGACTATACTCACAGATACGCAGTATTTT	CASSGGTILTDTQYF
NA	TRBV6-6	TRBJ1-1	NA	TGTGCCAGCAGTGTCATGAACACTGAAGCTTTCTTT	CASSVMNTEAFF
NA	TRBV7-6	TRBJ2-7	NA	TGTGCCAGCAGCTTAGTTGACAGTTACGAGCAGTACTTC	CASSLVDSYEQYF
many	TRBV4-1	TRBJ1-3	NA	TGCGCCAGCAGCCAAGGATTCTCGGGGATAAACACCATATATTTT	CASSQGFSGINTIYF
NA	TRBV6-5	TRBJ1-4	NA	TGTGCCAGCAGCTATATTAATGAAAAACTGTTTTTT	CASSYINEKLFF
many	TRBV27	TRBJ1-1	TRBD1	TGTGCCAGCAGTGTAAGACAGGGTCGGAACACTGAAGCTTTCTTT	CASSVRQGRNTEAFF
once	TRBV7-9	TRBJ2-7	TRBD2	TGTGCCAGCAGCCTTCCTCGGGGTAGCGGGAGGCACGAGCAGTACTTC	CASSLPRGSGRHEQYF
few	TRBV29-1	TRBJ2-5	NA	TGCAGCGTTGTAGCGGAAAGGACCCAGTACTTC	CSVVAERTQYF
NA	TRBV4-1	TRBJ2-1	TRBD2	TGCGCCAGCAGCCAAGGGCTAGCGGGAGGAAAGGGGTATGAGCAGTTCTTC	CASSQGLAGGKGYEQFF
NA	TRBV15	TRBJ2-7	NA	TGTGCCACCCGGTCCGCGGAATCCTACGAGCAGTACTTC	CATRSAESYEQYF
NA	TRBV2	TRBJ2-7	TRBD1	TGTGCCAGCAGGGGGGGACAGGCATCCTACGAGCAGTACTTC	CASRGGQASYEQYF
NA	TRBV6-6	TRBJ2-7	NA	TGTGCCAGCACGGGGACTTGGGGATACGAGCAGTACTTC	CASTGTWGYEQYF
NA	TRBV30	TRBJ1-1	TRBD1	TGTGCCTGGAGTACAGGGGGGAACACTGAAGCTTTCTTT	CAWSTGGNTEAFF
NA	TRBV5-4	TRBJ2-3	NA	TGTGCCAGCAGCTTGGGAGGAGATACGCAGTATTTT	CASSLGGDTQYF
NA	TRBV5-1	TRBJ2-2	TRBD2	TGCGCCAGCAGCGCGGGTACTAGCGGCAAGAACACCGGGGAGCTGTTTTTT	CASSAGTSGKNTGELFF
once	TRBV6-5	TRBJ2-7	TRBD2	TGTGCCAGCAGCCTAGCGGGAGGGAAGGCCTACGAGCAGTACTTC	CASSLAGGKAYEQYF
NA	TRBV4-1	TRBJ2-5	TRBD2	TGCGCCAGCAGCCAACCTAAGACTAGCGGACAAGAGACCCAGTACTTC	CASSQPKTSGQETQYF
few	TRBV11-2	TRBJ1-2	NA	TGTGCCAGCAGCGCTTCACACAGAGTGGGTGGATATGGCTACACCTTC	CASSASHRVGGYGYTF
NA	TRBV28	TRBJ1-2	TRBD1	TGTGCCAGCAGTTTATTGGGCAGGGGGCAATCCCCTCATGGCTACACCTTC	CASSLLGRGQSPHGYTF
NA	TRBV28	TRBJ2-5	TRBD2	TGTGCCAGCAGTTTTCTCGCGGGAGCTGGGGGGGAGACCCAGTACTTC	CASSFLAGAGGETQYF
NA	TRBV5-1	TRBJ2-6	NA	TGCGCCAGCAACCCCACGACAGGAAGCTCTGGGGCCAACGTCCTGACTTTC	CASNPTTGSSGANVLTF